This TCR beta chain was sequenced for a study of OX40 agonist ivuxolimab in advanced cancers. This clone was counted once. Method: immunoSEQ multiplex PCR; TCRdb's copy keeps in-frame clones and lacks some. The sample contains 35,000 to 45,000 clones, around three quarters of which appear only once. The germline CDR1 and CDR2 sequences are SGHRS and YFSETQ. V lost 4 bases and J lost 6, with 11 bases in between. The CDR3 extends over 13 amino acids. The sequenced sample was CD4+ or CD8+ T cells sorted from blood, obtained in a trial of the OX40 agonist ivuxolimab. This sequence was found in an adult with an advanced solid tumor such as melanoma, head and neck, liver or kidney cancer. The gene calls are TRBV5-1 and TRBJ2-1, with D tentatively TRBD1 (6 bases). CDR3 amino acids: CASSRGQANEQFF. The CDR3 region has the DNA TGCGCCAGCAGCCGGGGACAAGCCAATGAGCAGTTCTTC.